A single sample gave rise to the 27 T cell receptor beta chains below, sequenced in a study of blood T cells in healthy people across ages. The authors ran a second PCR of about 7 to 11 cycles using a sample-barcoded 5' primer and a J-beta primer mix. TCRdb re-called the 5' RACE reads through MiXCR, storing one row per CDR3 protein. The sample contains about 1.5 million distinct CDR3 sequences, 35% to 45% of which appear only once. Input material: blood. The origin of the receptors is a young woman in good health.

A few counts support this clonotype. The chain links TRBV11-2 to TRBJ2-1; D is uncertain. Trimming took off 5 bases at V and 0 bases at J, with 11 bases between the two ends. Germline V gene lookup returns CDR1 SGHAT and CDR2 FQNNGV. The CDR3 length is 15 residues. The CDR3 sequence is CASSTRQSSYNEQFF. Here the CDR3 DNA reads TGTGCCAGCAGCACCCGACAAAGCTCCTACAATGAGCAGTTCTTC.

The V gene is TRBV27, the J gene TRBJ1-2; D is possibly TRBD1 (5 bases). The CDR3 extends over 14 amino acids. V was pared by 7 bases and J by 4 bases, with 16 bases between. The germline CDR1 and CDR2 sequences are MNHEY and SMNVEV (reference sequence). The CDR3 reads CASTPFGASYGYTF. The DNA of the CDR3 is TGTGCCAGCACCCCTTTTGGGGCTTCCTATGGCTACACCTTC.

This clonotype was detected a few times. The chain uses TRBV7-9 and TRBJ1-4; the match to TRBD1 covers 9 bases. Per germline, CDR1 SEHNR and CDR2 FQNEAQ (reference sequence). V lost 5 bases, J lost 10 bases, and 11 bases stayed unmatched. The CDR3 has 15 amino acids. The CDR3 DNA reads TGTGCCAGCAGCCTGCAGACAGGGGGAGTTGGAAAACTGTTTTTT. Its protein product is CASSLQTGGVGKLFF.

As regards this clonotype: Sequence at one end of the junction differs from germline and may be a read error. This chain connects TRBV7-2 to TRBJ2-1, with unresolved D. The CDR3 spans 16 residues. Germline CDR1 SGHTA, CDR2 FQGNSA. CDR3 region: CANSLEAGVSYNEQFF. The CDR3 DNA follows: TGTGCCAACAGCTTAGAGGCTGGGGTCTCCTACAATGAGCAGTTCTTC.

J is TRBJ2-5 and V is TRBV4-2, with 11 bases aligning to TRBD2. The germline V gene has CDR1 LGHNA and CDR2 YNFKEQ. The CDR3 length is 16 residues. V lost 0 bases, J lost 13 bases, and 13 bases stayed unmatched. CDR3 sequence reads: CASSQEQAPLAGGPYF. DNA of the CDR3: TGTGCCAGCAGCCAAGAACAAGCCCCCCTAGCGGGAGGCCCGTACTTC.

This clonotype was seen more than once but under ten times. This sequence joins TRBV2 and TRBJ2-3; D possibly corresponds to TRBD1 (6 bases). CDR1 is SNHLY and CDR2 is FYNNEI in the germline V gene. CDR3 length equals 16 residues. V lost 9 bases and J lost 2, with 21 bases in between. CDR3 in amino acids: CASRVSNRAPTDTQYF. DNA of the CDR3: TGTGCCAGTAGGGTTTCTAACAGGGCCCCCACAGATACGCAGTATTTT.

As concerns this clonotype: It may be a read error: a sequence one base away is much more abundant. The J gene is TRBJ2-4, the V gene TRBV9; 7 positions agree with TRBD2. Judging by the DNA end, TRBJ2-5 fits better; the J call may be wrong. This CDR3 comprises 12 residues. CDR1 and CDR2 from the germline V gene are SGDLS and YYNGEE. The CDR3 coding sequence is TGTGCCGGCAGCGTAGCGGGAGAGACCCAGTACTTC. It translates to CAGSVAGETQYF.

This clonotype was recorded a few times. The chain has TRBV27 and TRBJ2-3; 12 positions match TRBD2. This CDR3 contains 17 residues. The germline V gene encodes CDR1 MNHEY and CDR2 SMNVEV (reference sequence). V was pared by 4 bases and J by 4 bases, with 9 bases of the junction left unmatched. The CDR3: CASSSYTSGGFADTQYF. The CDR3 DNA reads TGTGCCAGCAGTTCATACACTAGCGGGGGGTTCGCAGATACGCAGTATTTT.

As to this clonotype: Possible read error: a much larger clone is one base away. J is TRBJ1-5 and V is TRBV10-3, with D tentatively TRBD1 (5 bases). The V gene's germline CDR1 is ENHRY and CDR2 SYGVKD. The CDR3 has 16 residues. CDR3 protein: CAISQGEGGGNRPQHF. CDR3 bases: TGTGCCATCAGCCAGGGAGAAGGTGGTGGCAATCGGCCCCAGCATTTT.

This clonotype was seen only once. V is TRBV5-5 and J is TRBJ2-2, with TRBD2 as a possible D gene (6 bases). Germline CDR1 reads SGHKS; CDR2 reads YYEKEE (reference sequence). The ends were cut back, 4 bases at V and 6 bases at J, with 16 bases in the middle. The CDR3 totals 15 residues. The CDR3 sequence is CASSRPPGVAGELFF. The CDR3 nucleotides read TGTGCCAGCAGCCGTCCTCCGGGGGTTGCCGGGGAGCTGTTTTTT.

This clonotype was observed a few times. The genes are TRBV27 and TRBJ1-2; D may be TRBD1 (5 bases). V was shortened by 6 bases and J by 8 bases, with 22 bases between the two germline ends. This CDR3 has 15 amino acids. Germline values: CDR1 MNHEY, CDR2 SMNVEV (reference sequence). As DNA, the CDR3 is TGTGCCAGCAGACCGGCGGGACCCGCATCGGTGGGCTACACCTTC. Translating gives CASRPAGPASVGYTF.

This clonotype was observed a handful of times. The chain combines TRBV10-3 with TRBJ2-4; TRBD1 agrees at 8 bases. After removal of 8 bases from V and 4 bases from J, the junction contained 4 bases not matched to a gene. In germline, CDR1 is ENHRY, CDR2 SYGVKD. CDR3 length: 13 residues. CDR3 amino acids: CAIVRGPKNIQYF. The DNA for the CDR3 is TGTGCCATCGTCAGGGGGCCAAAAAACATTCAGTACTTC.

This chain uses TRBV27 with TRBJ2-5; no firm D call. The J call may not be correct, given that the DNA end is closer to TRBJ2-7. Germline CDR1 and CDR2: MNHEY and SMNVEV (reference sequence). The CDR3 has 12 amino acids. This CDR3 reads CASSFDGDEQYF. The CDR3 bases are TGTGCCAGCAGTTTTGATGGCGACGAGCAGTACTTC.

The rearrangement links TRBV20-1 to TRBJ2-7, with D possibly matching TRBD1 (5 bases). CDR3 length: 14 amino acids. Trimming removed 3 bases from V and 3 bases from J, with 15 bases in between. Germline CDR1 DFQATT, CDR2 SNEGSKA (reference sequence). In DNA form, the CDR3 reads TGCAGTGCTAGTGACAGAGCCTTCGTCTACGAGCAGTACTTC. Translation gives CSASDRAFVYEQYF.

The V call is TRBV29-1, the J call TRBJ2-4; 10 positions match TRBD1. Germline CDR1 reads SQVTM; CDR2 reads ANQGSEA. J gave up 3 bases and V 4 bases, and 3 bases lay outside the gene matches. The CDR3 runs to 14 residues. For the CDR3, the DNA is TGCAGCGTTGGGACAGGGGGTGGCAAAAACATTCAGTACTTC. This gives the protein CSVGTGGGKNIQYF.

This clonotype was seen only a few times. CDR3 sequence: CASSLARQSEQFF. The CDR3 DNA reads as TGTGCCAGCAGTTTAGCGCGGCAGTCTGAGCAGTTCTTC. This chain connects TRBV12-3 or TRBV12-4 to TRBJ2-1, with D unclear. V was shortened by 0 bases and J by 9 bases, with 9 bases between the two germline ends. This CDR3 is built from 13 residues.

A few counts support this clonotype. The genes are TRBV25-1 and TRBJ2-3; D may be TRBD1 (5 bases). Trimming pared 6 bases from V and 0 bases from J, leaving 13 bases between. Germline V gives CDR1 MGHDK, CDR2 SYGVNS. The CDR3 length is 15 residues. CDR3 residues: CASSPRAGSTDTQYF. The CDR3 DNA reads TGTGCCAGCAGCCCCAGGGCAGGTAGCACAGATACGCAGTATTTT.

The table lists this clonotype with a count of one. The V gene is TRBV30, the J gene TRBJ2-5; 7 bases line up with TRBD1. CDR3 length: 14 amino acids. CDR1 is GTSNPN, CDR2 SVGIG, per germline (reference sequence). After removal of 4 bases from V and 11 bases from J, the junction contained 16 bases not matched to a gene. This chain's CDR3 is CAWIKTGMQSEQYF. The CDR3 region has the DNA TGTGCCTGGATTAAGACAGGGATGCAATCTGAGCAGTACTTC.

The V call is TRBV7-9, the J call TRBJ2-1; 10 bases map to TRBD1. CDR3 length: 15 residues. The V segment lost 4 bases and the J segment 8 bases; nucleotides outside the gene matches: 8. Germline loops: CDR1 SEHNR, CDR2 FQNEAQ (reference sequence). The CDR3 nucleotides are TGTGCCAGCAGCTGGGGACAGGGGCCTTTGGATGAGCAGTTCTTC. Translating it yields CASSWGQGPLDEQFF. The full variable domain, with the rest looked up from reference TRBV7-9 and TRBJ2-1, is DTGVSQNPRHKITKRGQNVTFRCDPISEHNRLYWYRQTLGQGPEFLTYFQNEAQLEKSRLLSDRFSAERPKGSFSTLEIQRTEQGDSAMYLCASSWGQGPLDEQFFGPGTRLTVL.

This clonotype was seen a few times. V and J are TRBV6-1 and TRBJ1-2; no definite D call. Germline loops: CDR1 MNHNS, CDR2 SASEGT. Trimming took off 7 bases at V and 4 bases at J, with 13 bases between the two ends. The CDR3 is 13 amino acids. The CDR3 loop is CASTGSLSYGYTF. In nucleotides, the CDR3 is TGTGCCAGCACCGGGTCTCTTAGCTATGGCTACACCTTC.

V gene TRBV2 combines with J gene TRBJ1-6; a weak D match, TRBD1 (5 bases). From germline, CDR1 is SNHLY and CDR2 FYNNEI. Between the trimmed V and J ends, which lost 10 bases and 7 bases, there was a span of 17 bases. This CDR3 is 14 amino acids long. The CDR3 sequence: CATGQRGENSPLHF. The CDR3 bases are TGTGCCACTGGGCAAAGGGGAGAGAATTCACCCCTCCACTTT. Full variable domain (rest looked up from reference TRBV2 and TRBJ1-6): EPEVTQTPSHQVTQMGQEVILRCVPISNHLYFYWYRQILGQKVEFLVSFYNNEISEKSEIFDDQFSVERPDGSNFTLKIRSTKLEDSAMYFCATGQRGENSPLHFGNGTRLTVT.

The chain recombines TRBV11-1 with TRBJ2-1; 7 nucleotides agree with TRBD2. The CDR3 covers 14 residues. V lost 5 bases, J lost 3 bases, and 4 bases stayed unmatched. CDR1 and CDR2 from the germline V gene are SGHAT and FQDESV (reference sequence). The CDR3 region has the DNA TGTGCCAGCAGCATGACTAGCTTCTACAATGAGCAGTTCTTC. The encoded protein is CASSMTSFYNEQFF. Based on the CDR3 plus reference TRBV11-1 and TRBJ2-1, the full variable domain is EAEVAQSPRYKITEKSQAVAFWCDPISGHATLYWYRQILGQGPELLVQFQDESVVDDSQLPKDRFSAERLKGVDSTLKIQPAELGDSAMYLCASSMTSFYNEQFFGPGTRLTVL.

The rearrangement uses TRBV21-1 and TRBJ2-1; TRBD1 is the table's D call and was not checked against the DNA. TRBV21-1 is a pseudogene locus. This CDR3 spans 11 amino acids. DNA for the CDR3: TGTGCCAGCAAGGCGGGTCCCCTGCAGTTCTTC. Translating it yields CASKAGPLQFF.

This rearrangement joins TRBV2 to TRBJ2-7, with D unresolved. The CDR3 contains 13 residues. The V end lost 7 bases, the J end lost 7 bases, and 17 bases lay between the germline ends. Per germline, CDR1 SNHLY and CDR2 FYNNEI. CDR3 residues: CASKPVSYNEQYF. The DNA of the CDR3 is TGTGCCAGCAAGCCGGTCTCCTACAATGAGCAGTACTTC. The whole variable domain, filled in from reference TRBV2 and TRBJ2-7, reads EPEVTQTPSHQVTQMGQEVILRCVPISNHLYFYWYRQILGQKVEFLVSFYNNEISEKSEIFDDQFSVERPDGSNFTLKIRSTKLEDSAMYFCASKPVSYNEQYFGPGTRLTVT.

This chain joins TRBV4-1 and TRBJ2-3; tentative D call: TRBD2 (5 bases). This CDR3 spans 16 amino acids. Trimming removed 0 bases at V and 2 bases at J, with 12 bases between. Germline V gene lookup returns CDR1 MGHRA and CDR2 YSYEKL. CDR3 loop: CASSQDTAVATDTQYF. DNA for the CDR3: TGCGCCAGCAGCCAAGATACAGCGGTGGCCACAGATACGCAGTATTTT.

Ten or more counts support this clonotype. The chain recombines TRBV4-3 with TRBJ2-1; no clear D. The length of the CDR3 is 14 residues. V dropped 4 bases and J dropped 9 bases, with 16 bases sitting between them. Germline V gives CDR1 LGHNA, CDR2 YSLEER. The CDR3 sequence: CASSPRVPLGEQFF. CDR3 in DNA: TGCGCCAGCAGCCCCCGAGTCCCGTTGGGTGAGCAGTTCTTC.

J is TRBJ1-2 and V is TRBV12-3 or TRBV12-4; D perhaps matches TRBD1 (5 bases). The CDR3 loop spans 17 amino acids. The ends were cut back, 6 bases at V and 5 bases at J, with 25 bases in the middle. This CDR3 reads CASSFAIQVPHGYGYTF. CDR3 nucleotides: TGTGCCAGCAGCTTCGCGATACAGGTTCCACACGGGTATGGCTACACCTTC.